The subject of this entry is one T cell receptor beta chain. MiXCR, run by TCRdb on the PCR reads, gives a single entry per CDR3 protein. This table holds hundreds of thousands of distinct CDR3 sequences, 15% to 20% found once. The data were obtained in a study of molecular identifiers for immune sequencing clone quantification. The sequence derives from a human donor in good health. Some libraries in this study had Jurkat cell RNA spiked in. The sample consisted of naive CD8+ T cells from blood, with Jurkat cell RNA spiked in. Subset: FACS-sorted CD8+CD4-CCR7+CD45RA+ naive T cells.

This CDR3 is CASSSPRTEPYGYTF. DNA for the CDR3: TGTGCCAGCAGCTCGCCACGAACAGAGCCCTATGGCTACACCTTC. The genes are TRBV7-9 and TRBJ1-2; D not resolved. Germline values: CDR1 SEHNR, CDR2 FQNEAQ (reference sequence). CDR3 length: 15 amino acids. V was pared by 4 bases and J by 4 bases, with 16 bases between. The variable domain in full, with the rest retrieved from reference TRBV7-9 and TRBJ1-2, is DTGVSQNPRHKITKRGQNVTFRCDPISEHNRLYWYRQTLGQGPEFLTYFQNEAQLEKSRLLSDRFSAERPKGSFSTLEIQRTEQGDSAMYLCASSSPRTEPYGYTFGSGTRLTVV.